This TCR beta chain was observed in a study of blood T cell repertoires in COVID-19 (dated by TCRdb to 2019 to 2021). For the wider study: The collaborator samples originated in the United States, Italy and Spain and spanned the acute and convalescent phases of COVID-19. The prospective study material was composed of cDNA or gDNA derived from T cells, B-cell-depleted T cells, or PBMCs. The dataset comprised deeply sampled blood TCRbeta repertoires from subjects exposed to, actively infected with, or recovered from COVID-19. The repertoires were released in a freely available public database meant as a resource for research on the immune response to SARS-CoV-2. The samples were drawn from two sources: the first 160 participants of the ongoing ImmuneRACE study, and 1,200 or so subjects contributed by 6 global collaborators. The sample metadata nearly always contained a de-identified subject ID, COVID-19 status, age in years and sex. Where available, HLA class I and class II types were taken from metadata supplied by the sample provider and were not determined by assay-based typing.

In the case of this clone: Its antigen is still unknown. Within one base of it there is no much larger clone, and no base qualities were kept.

TCRbeta CDR3 regions were amplified from genomic DNA using the immunoSEQ Assay, a bias-controlled multiplex PCR. The study's processing was this. Within the assay, amplification of reference gene primers was used to estimate how many nucleated cells each sample contained. Sequence reads were collapsed and filtered to measure the absolute abundance of every unique TCRbeta CDR3 rearrangement. For each sample, productive Simpson clonality was calculated as the square root of Simpson's diversity index over productive rearrangements. The immuneACCESS repertoire file appears here via TCRdb, limited to in-frame rearrangements. These files lack a portion of the clones; in checked studies, under half of the deficit traces to unresolved V genes, and the cause of the others is not known. Clonal size and the V and J genes are those of that table, whereas D and trimming came from the DNA. The table for this sample lists some 68,000 clones; over 75% of them were counted only once. 2.5% to 3% of the sample lies in the top ten.

Beyond this particular receptor, the publication reports: The quantity of clinical and demographic metadata differed by source and by participant and was supplied without curation.

Collaborating institutions collected whole blood in K2EDTA tubes following their own protocols. For TCRbeta analysis, collaborator samples were shipped as frozen whole blood, as isolated PBMCs, or as DNA extracted from either sample type. The germline V gene (reference sequence) provides CDR1 LNHNV and CDR2 YYDKDF. Its CDR3 holds 16 amino acids, cysteine through phenylalanine. Only CDR3 DNA is held: 48 bases, read in frame from base 1. Trimming takes 0 bases from V and 0 bases from J, and the germline ends sit 11 bases apart. The TCR was taken from a man aged 50 or older with acute or convalescent COVID-19. The chain joins TRBV15 to TRBJ1-2, with the D gene uncertain. The sequencing sample was made of peripheral blood. The base sequence is TGTGCCACCAGCAGAGATGGTGGTCTAGCTAACTATGGCTACACCTTC. Translation gives CATSRDGGLANYGYTF.